The 31 T cell receptor beta chains below were found in one sample sequenced in a study of molecular identifiers for immune sequencing clone quantification. MiXCR was run by TCRdb on the PCR reads, yielding one entry per CDR3 protein. The data show about 630,000 distinct CDR3 sequences, roughly 27% seen once. Source material: naive CD8+ T cells from blood, with Jurkat cell RNA spiked in. The subset denotes: FACS-sorted CD8+CD4-CCR7+CD45RA+ naive T cells. The receptors here all came from a human donor in good health. Some libraries in this study had Jurkat cell RNA spiked in.

About this clonotype itself: Possible read error: a much larger clone is one base away. The chain has TRBV12-3 or TRBV12-4 and TRBJ2-3; a weak D match, TRBD2 (6 bases). The CDR3 spans 15 residues. Trimming took 5 bases from V and 1 from J, leaving 13 bases between them. The CDR3 loop reads CASSPISGGTDTQYF. The DNA of the CDR3 is TGTGCCAGCAGTCCTATTTCGGGGGGCACAGATACGCAGTATTTT.

The rearrangement links TRBV12-3 or TRBV12-4 to TRBJ1-1; D is undetermined. Between the trimmed V and J ends, which lost 5 bases and 1 base, there was a span of 8 bases. The CDR3 runs to 13 residues. As DNA, the CDR3 is TGTGCCAGCAGTGAGGCACCGAACACTGAAGCTTTCTTT. Translated: CASSEAPNTEAFF.

This clonotype was recorded only once. A read error is possible here, since a much larger clone lies one base away. The rearrangement uses TRBV11-2 and TRBJ2-3, with D maybe TRBD1 (5 bases). Germline V lookup: CDR1 SGHAT, CDR2 FQNNGV. The CDR3 has 15 amino acids. The V end was cut by 0 bases, the J end by 0 bases, with 7 bases between. In DNA form, the CDR3 reads TGTGCCAGCAGCTTAGAGGGGCTTAGCACAGATACGCAGTATTTT. Protein product: CASSLEGLSTDTQYF.

The chain combines TRBV7-2 with TRBJ2-5, with TRBD1 matching 10 bases. The germline CDR1 and CDR2 sequences are SGHTA and FQGNSA. CDR3 length equals 18 residues. After removal of 5 bases from V and 2 bases from J, the junction contained 14 bases not matched to a gene. This CDR3 reads CASSPPTGGVPIQETQYF. Here the CDR3 DNA reads TGTGCCAGCAGCCCTCCGACAGGGGGCGTACCAATTCAAGAGACCCAGTACTTC. Supplemented by reference TRBV7-2 and TRBJ2-5, the full variable domain reads GAGVSQSPSNKVTEKGKDVELRCDPISGHTALYWYRQSLGQGLEFLIYFQGNSAPDKSGLPSDRFSAERTGGSVSTLTIQRTQQEDSAVYLCASSPPTGGVPIQETQYFGPGTRLLVL.

A single count supports this clonotype. This may arise from a read error, as a much more abundant clone is one base away. V is TRBV12-5 and J is TRBJ1-1, with a tentative D call TRBD1 (5 bases). The CDR3 is made up of 15 amino acids. The germline V gene has CDR1 LGHNT and CDR2 FRNRAP. This chain's CDR3 is CVSGPGGGRNTEAFF. In DNA form, the CDR3 reads TGTGTTAGTGGTCCCGGGGGGGGAAGAAACACTGAAGCTTTCTTT.

This clonotype has at least ten counts. The V and J genes are TRBV7-2 and TRBJ2-5; a possible D gene is TRBD2 (6 bases). The CDR3 spans 13 residues. Germline CDR1 SGHTA, CDR2 FQGNSA. Trimming removed 3 bases at V and 3 bases at J, with 8 bases between. In DNA, the CDR3 is TGTGCCAGCAGCTTTGGCGGGGAAGAGACCCAGTACTTC. This encodes CASSFGGEETQYF.

This clonotype was seen a few times. V and J are TRBV4-3 and TRBJ1-2; 8 bases match TRBD1. The germline CDR1 and CDR2 sequences are LGHNA and YSLEER. The CDR3 is made up of 15 amino acids. Germline trimming cut 0 bases from V and 7 bases from J; bases unmatched to any gene: 7. The CDR3, as DNA: TGCGCCAGCAGCCAAGACCCGACAGGGGCAACTGGCTACACCTTC. Protein: CASSQDPTGATGYTF.

In regard to this clonotype: This may be a read error, as it is one base from a much larger clone. The chain employs TRBV29-1 and TRBJ2-2, with no clear D. The CDR3 is 12 amino acids. Between the trimmed V and J ends, which lost 7 bases and 0 bases, there was a span of 6 bases. In germline, CDR1 is SQVTM, CDR2 ANQGSEA. For the CDR3, the DNA is TGCAGCGCTGGTACGAACACCGGGGAGCTGTTTTTT. Its protein is CSAGTNTGELFF.

This clonotype was counted between two and nine times. The chain uses TRBV7-6 and TRBJ2-6, with a tentative D call TRBD2 (6 bases). CDR1 SGHVS and CDR2 FNYEAQ come from the germline V gene. The CDR3 spans 16 residues. V was shortened by 5 bases and J by 0 bases, with 11 bases between the two germline ends. CDR3 nucleotide sequence: TGTGCCAGCAGCCTACGGGGGATCTCTGGGGCCAACGTCCTGACTTTC. Amino acid sequence: CASSLRGISGANVLTF.

This clonotype was detected many times. The rearrangement uses TRBV5-1 and TRBJ1-6; no firm D call. Trimming cost V 0 bases and J 7 bases, with 8 bases left between them. In germline, CDR1 is SGHRS, CDR2 YFSETQ. The length of the CDR3 is 14 residues. CDR3 region: CASSLVGGNSPLHF. The CDR3 nucleotides are TGCGCCAGCAGCTTGGTAGGAGGGAATTCACCCCTCCACTTT.

The sample holds many counts of this clonotype. The gene calls are TRBV28 and TRBJ1-5; TRBD1 aligns across 7 bases. With 6 bases clipped from V and 0 bases from J, the junction kept 5 bases outside the gene matches. The CDR3 is 15 amino acids. Germline lookup yields CDR1 MDHEN and CDR2 SYDVKM. The CDR3 spells CASSPTGSSNQPQHF. The CDR3 DNA is TGTGCCAGCAGCCCGACAGGGTCTAGCAATCAGCCCCAGCATTTT.

This clonotype was seen a handful of times. The CDR3 protein is CASSSSLAAYEQYF. For the CDR3, the DNA is TGTGCCAGCAGTTCCTCCCTAGCGGCCTACGAGCAGTACTTC. This sequence joins TRBV27 and TRBJ2-7; 7 bases match TRBD2. The germline V gene has CDR1 MNHEY and CDR2 SMNVEV (reference sequence). V shed 4 bases and J 2 bases; nucleotides not matched to a gene: 5. The CDR3 is 14 amino acids.

At least ten counts were recorded for this clonotype. V usage is TRBV29-1 and J usage is TRBJ2-3; D may match TRBD1 or TRBD2 (5 bases each). Trimming took 7 bases from V and 2 from J, leaving 10 bases between them. Germline V CDR1 and CDR2: SQVTM, ANQGSEA. CDR3 length equals 12 residues. In nucleotides, the CDR3 is TGCAGCGCCGGGACCCCCACAGATACGCAGTATTTT. It yields the protein CSAGTPTDTQYF.

This clonotype has ten or more counts. This chain uses TRBV6-1 with TRBJ2-6; D gene unclear. There are 15 residues in the CDR3. In germline, CDR1 is MNHNS, CDR2 SASEGT. With 6 bases removed from V and 0 bases from J, the gap between germline ends came to 9 bases. The CDR3 here is CASSEQGSGANVLTF. CDR3 DNA sequence: TGTGCCAGCAGCGAACAAGGCTCTGGGGCCAACGTCCTGACTTTC.

This chain connects TRBV24-1 to TRBJ2-5; no clear D. V shed 0 bases and J shed 7 bases, with 14 bases lying between them. Germline CDR1 is KGHDR and CDR2 is SFDVKD. The CDR3 runs 15 residues. CDR3 region: CATSDLEGPRGTQYF. As DNA, the CDR3 is TGTGCCACCAGTGATTTGGAAGGTCCTCGTGGGACCCAGTACTTC.

Turning to this clonotype: A much larger clone differs by one base, so this may be a read error. The genes are TRBV6-6 and TRBJ1-5; TRBD1 matches at 7 bases. CDR1 and CDR2 (germline): MNHNY, SVGAGI (reference sequence). The CDR3 loop spans 15 amino acids. The CDR3 bases are TGTGCCAGCAGTCAGACAGGGTTTGGCAATCGGCCCCAGCATTTT. Its translation is CASSQTGFGNRPQHF.

This clonotype was recorded a few times. The rearrangement joins TRBV11-3 to TRBJ2-3; 10 bases map to TRBD1. The CDR3 has 15 amino acids. V was clipped by 5 bases and J by 5 bases; unmatched bases: 7. Germline V gene lookup returns CDR1 SGHNT and CDR2 YENEEA. The CDR3 region has the DNA TGTGCCAGCAGCGACGGACAGGGGGTAGGAGATACGCAGTATTTT. This encodes CASSDGQGVGDTQYF.

This clonotype has only a few counts. The chain recombines TRBV6-6 with TRBJ1-1; D not certain. The ends were cut back, 6 bases at V and 7 bases at J, with 21 bases in the middle. This CDR3 is built from 15 residues. Germline CDR1 and CDR2: MNHNY and SVGAGI (reference sequence). CDR3 DNA sequence: TGTGCCAGCAGCGCACCCGCCACTTCGGCCCTTGAAGCTTTCTTT. Translated, it gives CASSAPATSALEAFF.

Worth noting for this clonotype: A much larger clone is a single base away; this may be a read error. The J gene is TRBJ1-4, the V gene TRBV30; D call uncertain. Trimming pared 3 bases from V and 7 bases from J, leaving 6 bases between. This CDR3 has 11 amino acids. The germline CDR1 and CDR2 sequences are GTSNPN and SVGIG (reference sequence). CDR3 residues: CAWRAGEKLFF. CDR3 nucleotide sequence: TGTGCCTGGAGGGCAGGTGAAAAACTGTTTTTT.

A few counts support this clonotype. The chain joins TRBV27 to TRBJ1-1; TRBD1 might be the D (5 bases). V was trimmed by 6 bases and J by 0 bases, leaving 11 bases between them. CDR1 and CDR2 (germline): MNHEY, SMNVEV (reference sequence). The CDR3 totals 14 residues. CDR3 nucleotide sequence: TGTGCCAGCAGAGCCGGGACTTTGAACACTGAAGCTTTCTTT. Translation gives CASRAGTLNTEAFF.

This clonotype came up many times. The V and J genes are TRBV29-1 and TRBJ2-7; 10 nucleotides line up with TRBD2. J lost 0 bases, V lost 5 bases, and 13 bases had no gene match. Germline lookup yields CDR1 SQVTM and CDR2 ANQGSEA. This CDR3 spans 17 amino acids. CDR3 sequence: CSVFLRLAGVGSYEQYF. In DNA, the CDR3 is TGCAGCGTTTTCTTGCGGCTAGCGGGGGTCGGCTCCTACGAGCAGTACTTC.

A word on this clonotype: Compared with germline, one end of the junction differs, possibly owing to a read error. V gene TRBV3-1 combines with J gene TRBJ2-5; 7 nucleotides line up with TRBD1. Germline V lookup: CDR1 LGHDT, CDR2 YNNKEL (reference sequence). The CDR3 sequence is 17 residues long. DNA of the CDR3: TGTGCCAGCAGCCAAGATGGGGGACAGAATTTCCAAGAGACCCAGAACTTC. This translates into CASSQDGGQNFQETQNF.

Worth noting for this clonotype: This clone may be a read error of a much larger clone one base away. The V gene is TRBV2, the J gene TRBJ1-2; 7 nucleotides match TRBD1. CDR1 and CDR2 (germline): SNHLY, FYNNEI. Losses at the gene ends were 6 bases for V and 3 bases for J; bases not matched to a gene: 4. This CDR3 is 13 amino acids long. The CDR3 DNA reads TGTGCCAGCAGGTCGGGACAGTACTATGGCTACACCTTC. Protein product: CASRSGQYYGYTF. Variable domain in full (rest from reference TRBV2 and TRBJ1-2): EPEVTQTPSHQVTQMGQEVILRCVPISNHLYFYWYRQILGQKVEFLVSFYNNEISEKSEIFDDQFSVERPDGSNFTLKIRSTKLEDSAMYFCASRSGQYYGYTFGSGTRLTVV.

This clonotype has a count of ten or more. The chain is built from TRBV15 and TRBJ2-5, with D perhaps TRBD2 (5 bases). V lost 0 bases to trimming and J lost 0 bases, with 8 bases between them. Germline V gene data show CDR1 as LNHNV and CDR2 as YYDKDF (reference sequence). The CDR3 has 15 amino acids. The CDR3 spells CATSRDPGYQETQYF. DNA of the CDR3: TGTGCCACCAGCAGAGATCCGGGGTACCAAGAGACCCAGTACTTC.

This clonotype was detected ten times or more. The chain is built from TRBV6-5 and TRBJ2-1; unclear D gene. The CDR3 totals 13 residues. V was pared by 3 bases and J by 7 bases, with 10 bases between. Germline assignment: CDR1 MNHEY and CDR2 SVGAGI. The CDR3 loop reads CASSYGQGNEQFF. The CDR3 nucleotides are TGTGCCAGCAGTTATGGCCAAGGTAATGAGCAGTTCTTC.

This clonotype was seen at least ten times. This rearrangement joins TRBV6-5 to TRBJ2-7; 12 bases are shared with TRBD2. Per the germline V gene, CDR1 is MNHEY and CDR2 is SVGAGI. The CDR3 is 16 amino acids. With 0 bases clipped from V and 3 bases from J, the junction kept 3 bases outside the gene matches. This chain's CDR3 is CASSYSPSGRDYEQYF. CDR3 coding DNA: TGTGCCAGCAGTTACTCACCTAGCGGGAGGGACTACGAGCAGTACTTC.

In this sample, this clonotype turned up many times. V usage is TRBV23-1 and J usage is TRBJ1-4; 8 nucleotides agree with TRBD1. TRBV23-1 is reported as an ORF; its role is uncertain. This CDR3 contains 19 residues. The J segment lost 0 bases and the V segment lost 4 bases, leaving 13 bases of the junction unmatched. The CDR3 DNA follows: TGCGCCAGCAGTCGCCCTCCGACGGACAGGGTTGCAACTAATGAAAAACTGTTTTTT. Translated: CASSRPPTDRVATNEKLFF.

This clonotype was detected many times. The rearrangement links TRBV4-3 to TRBJ2-7; tentative D call: TRBD2 (7 bases). Deletions cut 4 bases from V and 5 bases from J, with 18 bases between. The CDR3 has 15 residues. Looked up from germline, CDR1 is LGHNA and CDR2 is YSLEER. In nucleotides, the CDR3 is TGCGCCAGCAGCCCCCTTCCGGGGGGCTTGGACGAGCAGTACTTC. This encodes CASSPLPGGLDEQYF.

There are a few counts of this clonotype. The chain recombines TRBV4-2 with TRBJ2-1, with 7 bases aligning to TRBD2. CDR1 LGHNA and CDR2 YNFKEQ come from the germline V gene. The CDR3 extends over 12 amino acids. V lost 5 bases, J lost 5 bases, and 0 bases stayed unmatched. CDR3: CASSGLDNEQFF. In DNA form, the CDR3 reads TGTGCCAGCAGCGGACTAGACAATGAGCAGTTCTTC.

This clonotype was recorded at least ten times. V and J are TRBV30 and TRBJ2-7; D is possibly TRBD1 or TRBD2 (6 bases each). CDR1 GTSNPN and CDR2 SVGIG come from the germline V gene (reference sequence). Trimming shortened V by 0 bases and J by 3 bases, and 9 bases separated the two germline ends. CDR3 size: 13 residues. The chain's CDR3 is CAWSVGGGYEQYF. The CDR3, as DNA: TGTGCCTGGAGTGTAGGGGGAGGCTACGAGCAGTACTTC.

The V gene is TRBV6-2 or TRBV6-3, the J gene TRBJ2-7; D ambiguous. The CDR3 covers 13 residues. V lost 1 base to trimming and J lost 6 bases, with 10 bases between them. The germline CDR1 and CDR2 sequences are MNHEY and SVGEGT. CDR3 sequence reads: CASSYFSKVEQYF. The CDR3 nucleotides read TGTGCCAGCAGTTACTTCAGTAAAGTCGAGCAGTACTTC.